This passage covers 9 T cell receptor beta chains from one sample sequenced in a study of shared clonotypes between healthy human individuals. TCRdb's table, derived via immunoSEQ multiplex PCR, lists solely in-frame clones and lacks some. The sample carries some 2,100,000 clones, around 93% recorded once. Naive CD8 isolation took CD45RO-negative cells positively selected for CCR7 and excluded terminally differentiated effector memory CD45RA+ cells. The sample was naive CD8+ T cells from PBMCs. The receptors come from a man younger than 30 in good health. Some clones in this sample may be carry-over from other donors' samples.

The V call is TRBV11-2, the J call TRBJ2-3; the D gene is possibly TRBD2 (6 bases). CDR1 SGHAT and CDR2 FQNNGV come from the germline V gene. The CDR3 has 16 residues. Between the trimmed V and J ends, which lost 1 base and 1 base, there was a span of 12 bases. The CDR3 DNA follows: TGTGCCAGCAGCTTAGTTGGCGGGATTGGCACAGATACGCAGTATTTT. Translating gives CASSLVGGIGTDTQYF.

J is TRBJ2-6 and V is TRBV28, with 12 bases lining up with TRBD1. J gave up 4 bases and V 3 bases, and 4 bases lay outside the gene matches. There are 17 residues in the CDR3. Germline CDR1 is MDHEN and CDR2 is SYDVKM. CDR3 region: CASSFPGQGAGANVLTF. CDR3 in DNA: TGTGCCAGCAGTTTTCCGGGACAGGGGGCGGGGGCCAACGTCCTGACTTTC.

CDR3 sequence (DNA): TGTGCCTGGAGTATCCGTATGGGGAGGAACACTGAAGCTTTCTTT. As protein: CAWSIRMGRNTEAFF. This chain links TRBV30 with TRBJ1-1; the D is unclear. The germline V and J ends were trimmed by 2 bases and 1 base, with 14 bases remaining between them. This CDR3 region has 15 residues. CDR1 and CDR2 (germline): GTSNPN, SVGIG (reference sequence).

This chain connects TRBV28 to TRBJ2-7; D tentatively fits TRBD1 or TRBD2 (6 bases each). Per the germline V gene, CDR1 is MDHEN and CDR2 is SYDVKM. This CDR3 is built from 16 residues. Trimming removed 6 bases at V and 2 bases at J, with 20 bases between. CDR3 in DNA: TGTGCCAGCAGAGCGGGCTACAGGGCATCTACCTACGAGCAGTACTTC. Protein product: CASRAGYRASTYEQYF.

This chain connects TRBV9 to TRBJ2-3; D gene unclear. The length of the CDR3 is 11 residues. CDR1 and CDR2 (germline): SGDLS, YYNGEE. Trimming cost V 4 bases and J 7 bases, with 7 bases left between them. The CDR3: CASSPSNTQYF. CDR3 bases: TGTGCCAGCAGCCCCTCAAATACGCAGTATTTT.

The CDR3 loop reads CASSLSDFETQYF. Here the CDR3 DNA reads TGTGCCAGCAGTTTATCCGATTTCGAGACCCAGTACTTC. The J gene is TRBJ2-5, the V gene TRBV27; D gene ambiguous. The CDR3 runs to 13 residues. The V end lost 0 bases, the J end lost 5 bases, and 7 bases lay between the germline ends. Germline CDR1 MNHEY, CDR2 SMNVEV (reference sequence).

This sequence joins TRBV11-2 and TRBJ2-6; no clear D gene. The CDR3 runs 14 residues. The germline gives CDR1 SGHAT, CDR2 FQNNGV. The V gene lost 3 bases and the J gene lost 3 bases, with 6 bases spanning the gap. CDR3 in amino acids: CASSFYDGANVLTF. CDR3 sequence (DNA): TGTGCCAGCAGCTTCTACGATGGGGCCAACGTCCTGACTTTC.

This chain links TRBV9 with TRBJ1-1; TRBD1 might be the D (5 bases). V was trimmed by 2 bases and J by 1 base, leaving 21 bases between them. The CDR3 runs to 18 residues. The germline V gene has CDR1 SGDLS and CDR2 YYNGEE. CDR3 nucleotides: TGTGCCAGCAGCGTCCAATCCAGGACACCAGGAAAGAACACTGAAGCTTTCTTT. It yields the protein CASSVQSRTPGKNTEAFF.

The chain has TRBV7-6 and TRBJ1-1; D is uncertain. Germline V gives CDR1 SGHVS, CDR2 FNYEAQ. Trimming took 5 bases from V and 2 from J, leaving 15 bases between them. The CDR3 is 15 residues long. The CDR3 nucleotides read TGTGCCAGCAGCCCTAACGCAGGCAGAAACACTGAAGCTTTCTTT. Its translation: CASSPNAGRNTEAFF.